This T cell receptor beta chain was identified during a study of shared clonotypes between healthy human individuals. Study results and limitations: Shared across a handful of donors were 5% to 6% of the naive CD4 clonotypes. Limitation of the genetic and exposure-history diversity represented came from the few donors. Generation of non-shared clonotypes was less probable than generation of clonotypes shared by all four donors.

Germline V CDR1 and CDR2: SGHRS, YFSETQ. CDR3 length: 17 amino acids. J was trimmed by 3 bases and V by 4 bases; bases with no gene match: 13. TCRdb's copy holds only in-frame clones and misses some; the assay was immunoSEQ multiplex PCR. The table includes about 2.1 million clones, 93% detected once. To note about this clone: What it recognizes is unknown.

CD8 cells classed as naive were CD45RO-negative and positively selected for CCR7, excluding terminally differentiated effector memory CD45RA+ cells. The chain is built from TRBV5-1 and TRBJ2-1, with TRBD2 identical over 7 bases. The TCR comes from a man aged 18 to 30 in good health. Some clones in this sample may be carry-over from other donors' samples. Material: naive CD8+ T cells from PBMCs. The CDR3 region has the DNA TGCGCCAGCAGCATCCGGGCTAGCGGAGACCTCTACAATGAGCAGTTCTTC. It yields the protein CASSIRASGDLYNEQFF.